This entry describes one T cell receptor (beta chain). This clonotype was observed a few times. Its antigen is unknown. At one end, the junction sequence differs from germline, possibly due to a read error. The data were obtained in a study of T cell repertoires in cytomegalovirus infection (dated by TCRdb to about 2019). About the full investigation: Donor HLA type was relevant to the analysis, because carriage of CMV infection together with the matching HLA type was indicated by public TCR beta signatures.

Data came from an Illumina HiSeq 1500. In TCRdb, the public reads were trimmed at Q25 with fastp and aligned with MiXCR, with productive beta chains retained. Each CDR3 protein appears once, grouped with its most common genes and DNA. The sample table contains nearly 450,000 distinct CDR3 sequences; only one count was recorded for approximately 31% of them. The ten largest clonotypes hold around 13% of the sample. The full study reports these points: The ex vivo response was dominated by HLA-C-restricted CMV-specific TCR beta clonotypes, and the single most frequent clonotype in two of eight donors was supplied by these HLA-C-restricted clonotypes. Carriers of CMV infection plus the relevant HLA type were discriminated by the cumulative frequency of public TCR beta family members in the study cohort and in an independent roughly 340-donor cohort.

The CDR3 holds 15 amino acids from the cysteine to the phenylalanine. CDR3 DNA only is kept here, 45 bases in frame from base 1. The germline V gene (reference sequence) sets CDR1 to LNHNV and CDR2 to YYDKDF. The receptor was derived from a human donor in good health (CMV status not recorded). Some clones in this sample may be carry-over from other donors' samples. Source material: PBMCs. Here the chain combines TRBV15 and TRBJ1-3; the D gene is perhaps TRBD1, from 6 matching bases. The CDR3 in this case is CATSRDRGSRNTIYF. The DNA sequence is TGTGCCACCAGCAGAGACAGGGGCTCTCGAAACACCATATATTTT.